The 10 T cell receptor beta chains below come from one sample, sequenced in a study of T cell responses to AZD1222 COVID-19 vaccine. The assay was immunoSEQ multiplex PCR, and TCRdb's table has in-frame clones only and misses some. The sample includes about 140,000 clones, approximately 89% of them seen just once. The starting material was peripheral blood, obtained 28 days after the second AZD1222 dose. These receptors were collected from an adult who received the AZD1222 COVID-19 vaccine.

J is TRBJ2-1 and V is TRBV11-2, with TRBD2 matching 12 bases. CDR1 and CDR2 (germline): SGHAT, FQNNGV. This CDR3 has 16 amino acids. Losses at the gene ends were 2 bases for V and 5 bases for J; bases not matched to a gene: 4. CDR3 amino acids: CASSLLAGGPHNEQFF. In DNA, the CDR3 is TGTGCCAGCAGCTTACTAGCGGGGGGGCCCCACAATGAGCAGTTCTTC.

The gene calls are TRBV6-5 and TRBJ1-1, with D tentatively TRBD1 (5 bases). This CDR3 region has 11 residues. CDR1 is MNHEY and CDR2 is SVGAGI in the germline V gene. V lost 2 bases and J lost 10, with 8 bases in between. The CDR3 DNA is TGTGCCAGCAGTTACGGGGGGGTAGCTTTCTTT. Protein sequence: CASSYGGVAFF.

The V gene is TRBV5-5, the J gene TRBJ1-2; 10 nucleotides align to TRBD1. Per germline, CDR1 SGHKS and CDR2 YYEKEE (reference sequence). The CDR3 loop spans 16 amino acids. J gave up 4 bases and V 0 bases, and 6 bases lay outside the gene matches. CDR3 nucleotides: TGTGCCAGCAGCTTGGGACCGGGACAGGGGAGCTATGGCTACACCTTC. Its protein product is CASSLGPGQGSYGYTF.

This clone was detected a few times. V gene TRBV10-2 combines with J gene TRBJ1-1; 9 bases map to TRBD1. This CDR3 has 15 amino acids. J lost 10 bases, V lost 3 bases, and 12 bases had no gene match. Germline-derived CDR1 and CDR2 are WSHSY and SAAADI. CDR3 in amino acids: CASSDLQGAIGRAFF. CDR3 DNA sequence: TGCGCCAGCAGTGACCTACAGGGGGCTATTGGTCGAGCTTTCTTT.

V usage is TRBV2 and J usage is TRBJ2-5, with TRBD1 as a possible D gene (6 bases). V was shortened by 6 bases and J by 5 bases, with 16 bases between the two germline ends. Germline V gives CDR1 SNHLY, CDR2 FYNNEI. The CDR3 consists of 14 residues. This CDR3 reads CASRSGTKMETQYF. The CDR3 DNA reads as TGTGCCAGCAGGTCCGGGACAAAAATGGAGACCCAGTACTTC.

The rearrangement joins TRBV6-1 to TRBJ1-5, with 10 bases aligning to TRBD1. J gave up 2 bases and V 2 bases, and 3 bases lay outside the gene matches. The CDR3 runs to 16 residues. In germline, CDR1 is MNHNS, CDR2 SASEGT. The CDR3: CASSERDRGGNQPQHF. CDR3 nucleotide sequence: TGTGCCAGCAGTGAAAGGGACAGGGGTGGCAATCAGCCCCAGCATTTT.

This chain joins TRBV20-1 and TRBJ2-1; no clear D. Germline loops: CDR1 DFQATT, CDR2 SNEGSKA (reference sequence). The ends were cut back, 6 bases at V and 3 bases at J, with 3 bases in the middle. This CDR3 has 10 amino acids. CDR3 sequence reads: CSALYNEQFF. DNA for the CDR3: TGCAGTGCCCTCTACAATGAGCAGTTCTTC.

The V and J genes are TRBV28 and TRBJ1-5; TRBD1 agrees at 11 bases. V gave up 7 bases and J gave up 8 bases; unmatched junction bases: 7. The CDR3 has 14 residues. Germline V gene data show CDR1 as MDHEN and CDR2 as SYDVKM. The CDR3 region is CASTRGGQGEPQHF. The CDR3 region has the DNA TGTGCCAGCACTAGGGGGGGACAGGGGGAGCCCCAGCATTTT.

The chain has TRBV11-2 and TRBJ2-7; 8 bases are a match to TRBD1. With 5 bases clipped from V and 3 bases from J, the junction kept 6 bases outside the gene matches. Germline CDR1 reads SGHAT; CDR2 reads FQNNGV. The CDR3 loop spans 14 amino acids. CDR3 coding DNA: TGTGCCAGCAGCAGACGGACAGGGATCTACGAGCAGTACTTC. Translating gives CASSRRTGIYEQYF.

The V and J genes are TRBV5-6 and TRBJ2-2, with a tentative D call TRBD2 (5 bases). The V end was cut by 4 bases, the J end by 3 bases, with 16 bases between. CDR3 length: 16 amino acids. Germline V gene lookup returns CDR1 SGHDT and CDR2 YYEEEE. The CDR3 nucleotides read TGTGCCAGCAGCCCTAGGACCTCGCGGGACACCGGGGAGCTGTTTTTT. Translation gives CASSPRTSRDTGELFF.